A selection of T cell receptor beta chains follows, all from one sample in a study of human T cells and chemical hapten exposure. TCRdb used MiXCR to reprocess the RACE reads, holding one entry per CDR3 protein. The repertoire holds about 160,000 distinct CDR3 sequences, with roughly 25% as singletons. The sequenced sample was whole blood, obtained in connection with sensitization to the hapten diphenylcyclopropenone (DPC). These receptors all stem from a woman aged 18-29 years with alopecia areata. Some clones in this sample may be carry-over from other donors' samples. Each CDR3 is given with its conserved first and last residue. The D gene is left open where the match is weak. A clone size is listed for some rows: how often the clone was seen (once, few, many), or a class if it is expanded.

clone_size j_call v_call d_call cdr3_aa cdr3_nt
NA TRBJ1-4 TRBV20-1 TRBD1 CSARDRQGREKLFF TGCAGTGCTAGAGATCGACAGGGACGTGAAAAACTGTTTTTT
few TRBJ2-3 TRBV4-3 NA CASSQVVNSGDTQYF TGCGCCAGCAGCCAGGTCGTCAATAGCGGAGATACGCAGTATTTT
few TRBJ2-7 TRBV7-2 TRBD2 CASSPPRTRDEQYF TGTGCCAGCAGCCCACCCAGGACTAGGGACGAGCAGTACTTC
NA TRBJ2-7 TRBV7-6 NA CASRGQADGDEQYF TGTGCCAGTCGGGGGCAGGCCGACGGAGACGAGCAGTACTTC
NA TRBJ2-5 TRBV7-6 TRBD2 CASSSGTSKETQYF TGTGCCAGCAGCTCCGGGACTAGCAAAGAGACCCAGTACTTC
NA TRBJ1-2 TRBV4-3 NA CASSQAATYGYTF TGCGCCAGCAGCCAGGCAGCCACCTATGGCTACACCTTC
few TRBJ2-7 TRBV28 NA CASSLISYEQYF TGTGCCAGCAGTTTAATTTCGTACGAGCAGTACTTC
NA TRBJ2-7 TRBV29-1 NA CSVEVGTPYEQYF TGCAGCGTTGAAGTAGGGACCCCCTACGAGCAGTACTTC
few TRBJ2-1 TRBV9 NA CASSVIVDNEQFF TGTGCCAGCAGCGTTATAGTTGACAATGAGCAGTTCTTC
few TRBJ1-1 TRBV20-1 NA CSARDGDKGSAEAFF TGCAGTGCTAGAGATGGGGACAAGGGTAGCGCCGAAGCTTTCTTT
NA TRBJ2-5 TRBV4-2 NA CASSQDAGREETQYF TGTGCCAGCAGCCAAGACGCGGGTCGCGAAGAGACCCAGTACTTC
NA TRBJ2-1 TRBV29-1 TRBD2 CSLSRGLANEQFF TGCAGCTTAAGCCGAGGACTAGCGAATGAGCAGTTCTTC
few TRBJ1-1 TRBV6-2/TRBV6-3 NA CASSYMGTEAFF TGTGCCAGCAGTTACATGGGGACTGAAGCTTTCTTT
NA TRBJ2-7 TRBV29-1 NA CSVEEGGSYEQYF TGCAGCGTTGAAGAAGGAGGAAGCTACGAGCAGTACTTC
few TRBJ2-3 TRBV7-9 TRBD2 CASSPTSGTDTQYF TGTGCCAGCAGCCCGACTAGCGGGACAGATACGCAGTATTTT
few TRBJ2-1 TRBV4-3 NA CASSQGWSEQFF TGCGCCAGCAGCCAAGGATGGTCTGAGCAGTTCTTC
NA TRBJ2-3 TRBV11-2 TRBD2 CASSPRVAGPTDTQYF TGTGCCAGCAGCCCCCGGGTAGCGGGCCCCACAGATACGCAGTATTTT
NA TRBJ2-1 TRBV9 TRBD1 CASSVTGGNEQFF TGTGCCAGCAGCGTGACAGGGGGCAATGAGCAGTTCTTC
NA TRBJ1-2 TRBV5-5 TRBD1 CASSRGQANYGYTF TGTGCCAGCAGCAGGGGACAGGCGAACTATGGCTACACCTTC
few TRBJ2-1 TRBV7-8 TRBD2 CASSLSGATYNEQFF TGTGCCAGCAGCCTTAGCGGGGCCACATACAATGAGCAGTTCTTC
few TRBJ2-1 TRBV7-3 NA CASSPVGGLYNEQFF TGTGCCAGCAGCCCCGTTGGGGGACTCTACAATGAGCAGTTCTTC
NA TRBJ2-1 TRBV15 NA CATGRGRPVNEQFF TGTGCCACCGGGCGTGGGAGACCGGTCAATGAGCAGTTCTTC
NA TRBJ1-4 TRBV6-2/TRBV6-3 NA CASASTGEKLFF TGTGCCAGCGCGTCAACAGGTGAAAAACTGTTTTTT
NA TRBJ2-7 TRBV7-9 NA CASSLGDPPYEQYF TGTGCCAGCAGCTTAGGTGATCCACCCTACGAGCAGTACTTC
few TRBJ2-7 TRBV4-1 TRBD1 CASSQRPGQGVHEQYF TGCGCCAGCAGCCAGAGACCGGGACAGGGGGTCCACGAGCAGTACTTC
NA TRBJ2-3 TRBV7-2 NA CASSLAPGTGNTQYF TGTGCCAGCAGCTTAGCGCCCGGGACGGGGAATACGCAGTATTTT
NA TRBJ2-5 TRBV4-2 TRBD2 CASSQKLAGQETQYF TGTGCCAGCAGCCAAAAACTAGCGGGGCAAGAGACCCAGTACTTC
few TRBJ1-3 TRBV29-1 NA CSAINPGGNTIYF TGCAGCGCCATAAACCCAGGGGGAAACACCATATATTTT
few TRBJ2-7 TRBV29-1 NA CSTGQNQYEQYF TGCAGCACCGGACAAAACCAGTACGAGCAGTACTTC
NA TRBJ2-2 TRBV14 NA CASSQSLPNTGELFF TGTGCCAGCAGCCAATCCTTGCCGAACACCGGGGAGCTGTTTTTT
NA TRBJ1-1 TRBV6-1 NA CASTERGTRTEAFF TGTGCCAGCACTGAACGGGGGACGAGGACTGAAGCTTTCTTT
many TRBJ2-1 TRBV25-1 NA CASSEDGRTYNEQFF TGTGCCAGCAGTGAAGACGGGAGAACCTACAATGAGCAGTTCTTC
few TRBJ2-1 TRBV6-2/TRBV6-3 NA CASSLTSDEQFF TGTGCCAGCAGTTTAACTTCCGATGAGCAGTTCTTC
few TRBJ2-7 TRBV10-3 TRBD1 CAIGQAVGEQYF TGTGCCATCGGACAGGCTGTAGGCGAGCAGTACTTC
few TRBJ2-1 TRBV7-3 NA CASSPSGSNEQFF TGTGCCAGCAGCCCCTCAGGAAGCAATGAGCAGTTCTTC